The source of this TCR beta chain is a study of blood T cell repertoires in COVID-19. Looking at the study overall: Some COVID-19 samples were acute and others convalescent; all came from the United States, Italy and Spain. The cDNA or gDNA used as material had been derived from T cells, B-cell-depleted T cells, or PBMCs.

V lost 6 bases, J lost 10 bases, and 9 bases stayed unmatched. Germline V CDR1 and CDR2: WSHSY, SAAADI. This CDR3 is 13 amino acids long. As originally analysed: Researchers report that nucleated cell counts were estimated from reference gene primer amplification. The method was immunoSEQ multiplex PCR; TCRdb's version includes in-frame clones alone and lacks a portion of them. For V, J and clone size, that table is used; D and trimming come from the DNA. The profile shows approximately 220,000 clones, around 88% of them singletons. The chain carries TRBV10-2 and TRBJ2-1; TRBD1 matches 7 bases. The receptor was isolated from a woman in her forties or fifties with acute or convalescent COVID-19. The sequenced sample consisted of peripheral blood. The chain's CDR3 is CASSTTGIREQFF. CDR3 nucleotide sequence: TGCGCCAGCAGCACGACAGGGATTCGGGAGCAGTTCTTC.